A selection of T cell receptor beta chains follows, all from one sample in a study of shared clonotypes between healthy human individuals. Sequencing was performed with immunoSEQ multiplex PCR; in TCRdb, only in-frame clones are kept and a portion is missing. The data hold 2 million to 2.5 million clones, with about 92% observed a single time. What was sequenced was naive CD8+ T cells from PBMCs. The receptors stem from a man younger than 30 in good health. Some clones in this sample may be carry-over from other donors' samples. The CDR3 runs from the conserved cysteine through the conserved F or W. D genes are given only for firm matches. Size is stated for part of the rows, as once, few or many counts, or as a class when the clone is expanded.

D gene: TRBD1
clone size: -
V gene: TRBV28
J gene: TRBJ2-7
CDR3 DNA: TGTGCCACCAGGTGGGACAGGGGGCTGTACGAGCAGTACTTC
CDR3 protein: CATRWDRGLYEQYF

D gene: -
clone size: few
V gene: TRBV13
J gene: TRBJ1-1
CDR3 DNA: TGTGCCAGCAGCCCCAGTGTCACTGAAGCTTTCTTT
CDR3 protein: CASSPSVTEAFF

D gene: TRBD1
clone size: -
V gene: TRBV2
J gene: TRBJ1-1
CDR3 DNA: TGTGCCAGCAGTGAGACAGGGTTGAACACTGAAGCTTTCTTT
CDR3 protein: CASSETGLNTEAFF

D gene: TRBD1
clone size: -
V gene: TRBV28
J gene: TRBJ1-4
CDR3 DNA: TGTGCCAGCAGTTTGACAGGGGATTTCCGAACTAATGAAAAACTGTTTTTT
CDR3 protein: CASSLTGDFRTNEKLFF

D gene: TRBD1
clone size: -
V gene: TRBV28
J gene: TRBJ1-1
CDR3 DNA: TGTGCCAGCAGCCAGGGGGGATACACTGAAGCTTTCTTT
CDR3 protein: CASSQGGYTEAFF

D gene: -
clone size: -
V gene: TRBV14
J gene: TRBJ2-3
CDR3 DNA: TGTGCCAGCAGCCAAGATTGGCGGGACCGCACAGATACGCAGTATTTT
CDR3 protein: CASSQDWRDRTDTQYF

D gene: -
clone size: -
V gene: TRBV10-3
J gene: TRBJ1-2
CDR3 DNA: TGTGCCATCAGTGAGGGGGTGAGCCCTAACTATGGCTACACCTTC
CDR3 protein: CAISEGVSPNYGYTF

D gene: TRBD2
clone size: -
V gene: TRBV2
J gene: TRBJ2-1
CDR3 DNA: TGTGCCAGCGGTGGGGGACTAGCGGGAGGGTTTGAGCAGTTCTTC
CDR3 protein: CASGGGLAGGFEQFF

D gene: TRBD1
clone size: once
V gene: TRBV27
J gene: TRBJ1-1
CDR3 DNA: TGTGCCAGCAGTCCGGGACAGTACACTGAAGCTTTCTTT
CDR3 protein: CASSPGQYTEAFF

D gene: -
clone size: -
V gene: TRBV2
J gene: TRBJ1-2
CDR3 DNA: TGTGCCAGCAGTGAAACACGCAGGGTTGGCTACACCTTC
CDR3 protein: CASSETRRVGYTF

D gene: TRBD2
clone size: -
V gene: TRBV5-1
J gene: TRBJ2-1
CDR3 DNA: TGCGCCAGCAGCTTGGCTAGCGGGGTGTACAATGAGCAGTTCTTC
CDR3 protein: CASSLASGVYNEQFF

D gene: -
clone size: once
V gene: TRBV28
J gene: TRBJ1-2
CDR3 DNA: TGTGCCAGCCTTCGGACCGCGGTGACCTTTGGCTACACCTTC
CDR3 protein: CASLRTAVTFGYTF

D gene: -
clone size: -
V gene: TRBV29-1
J gene: TRBJ1-2
CDR3 DNA: TGCAGCGTTGAATGGCATACGGGGAGGGACCCCAGCTATGGCTACACCTTC
CDR3 protein: CSVEWHTGRDPSYGYTF

D gene: TRBD1
clone size: -
V gene: TRBV29-1
J gene: TRBJ2-7
CDR3 DNA: TGCAGCGTTGAAGCAGGGGGTCCTCCCTACGAGCAGTACTTC
CDR3 protein: CSVEAGGPPYEQYF

D gene: TRBD2
clone size: -
V gene: TRBV7-3
J gene: TRBJ2-3
CDR3 DNA: TGTGCCAGCAGCTTATCTAGCGGGAGGCGTACGACAGATACGCAGTATTTT
CDR3 protein: CASSLSSGRRTTDTQYF

D gene: TRBD1
clone size: -
V gene: TRBV27
J gene: TRBJ2-5
CDR3 DNA: TGTGCCAGCAGTTTAATGAAGGGGGCAGTAGAGACCCAGTACTTC
CDR3 protein: CASSLMKGAVETQYF

D gene: -
clone size: -
V gene: TRBV5-6
J gene: TRBJ2-2
CDR3 DNA: TGTGCCAGCAGCTTCGACGGGGTGAACACCGGGGAGCTGTTTTTT
CDR3 protein: CASSFDGVNTGELFF

D gene: -
clone size: -
V gene: TRBV5-1
J gene: TRBJ2-7
CDR3 DNA: TGCGCCAGCAGCTTGGGCGCAGGGAGCTACGAGCAGTACTTC
CDR3 protein: CASSLGAGSYEQYF

D gene: -
clone size: -
V gene: TRBV5-1
J gene: TRBJ2-7
CDR3 DNA: TGCGCCAGCAGCGCCCACCGGGAGGGGGCGCGGGAGCAGTACTTC
CDR3 protein: CASSAHREGAREQYF

D gene: -
clone size: -
V gene: TRBV9
J gene: TRBJ2-7
CDR3 DNA: TGTGCCAGCAGCCCCTGGGGGGGCGGTTACGAGCAGTACTTC
CDR3 protein: CASSPWGGGYEQYF

D gene: -
clone size: -
V gene: TRBV28
J gene: TRBJ2-1
CDR3 DNA: TGTGCCAGCAGTCAACAGGGAGGCTCCTACAATGAGCAGTTCTTC
CDR3 protein: CASSQQGGSYNEQFF

D gene: -
clone size: -
V gene: TRBV30
J gene: TRBJ2-6
CDR3 DNA: TGTGCCTGGAGTGTACTAAGGACGGCCCGGGTCCTGACTTTC
CDR3 protein: CAWSVLRTARVLTF

D gene: -
clone size: -
V gene: TRBV5-5
J gene: TRBJ2-3
CDR3 DNA: TGTGCCAGCACCTCCGACCCGGTTCACATCCTAGATACGCAGTATTTT
CDR3 protein: CASTSDPVHILDTQYF

D gene: TRBD2
clone size: -
V gene: TRBV9
J gene: TRBJ2-3
CDR3 DNA: TGTGCCAGCAGCGTAGCTAATAGCGGGAGCGACTACGCGCAGTATTTT
CDR3 protein: CASSVANSGSDYAQYF

D gene: -
clone size: -
V gene: TRBV15
J gene: TRBJ2-2
CDR3 DNA: TGTGCCACCAGCAGAGAGGAGGGAGTGAGGGAGCTGTTTTTT
CDR3 protein: CATSREEGVRELFF

D gene: -
clone size: -
V gene: TRBV5-1
J gene: TRBJ1-5
CDR3 DNA: TGCGCCAGCAGCTTGGGGACGGGTCAGCCCCAGCATTTT
CDR3 protein: CASSLGTGQPQHF

D gene: -
clone size: -
V gene: TRBV18
J gene: TRBJ2-7
CDR3 DNA: TGTGCCAGCTCACAACCGTTAGACGGTTACTACGAGCAGTACTTC
CDR3 protein: CASSQPLDGYYEQYF

D gene: TRBD1
clone size: -
V gene: TRBV27
J gene: TRBJ2-1
CDR3 DNA: TGTGCCAGCAGTTCGCGCACCGGGACAGGGGTCTCTAATGAGCAGTTCTTC
CDR3 protein: CASSSRTGTGVSNEQFF

D gene: -
clone size: -
V gene: TRBV4-2
J gene: TRBJ1-1
CDR3 DNA: TGTGCCAGCAGTATCTCCCGGGCTCCGAACACTGAAGCTTTCTTT
CDR3 protein: CASSISRAPNTEAFF

D gene: TRBD2
clone size: -
V gene: TRBV10-3
J gene: TRBJ2-1
CDR3 DNA: TGTGCCATCAGTGACCTCACTAGCGGGCGCAACAATGAGCAGTTCTTC
CDR3 protein: CAISDLTSGRNNEQFF

D gene: -
clone size: -
V gene: TRBV9
J gene: TRBJ2-7
CDR3 DNA: TGTGCCAGCAGGGGGGACGCCGAGCAGTACTTC
CDR3 protein: CASRGDAEQYF

D gene: TRBD1
clone size: -
V gene: TRBV28
J gene: TRBJ2-7
CDR3 DNA: TGTGCCAGCACCCCTTCAAGGGGGCGTTACGAGCAGTACTTC
CDR3 protein: CASTPSRGRYEQYF

D gene: TRBD1
clone size: -
V gene: TRBV5-1
J gene: TRBJ2-4
CDR3 DNA: TGCGCCAGCAGCTTGGGGACAGGGGGTGCCAAAAACATTCAGTACTTC
CDR3 protein: CASSLGTGGAKNIQYF

D gene: -
clone size: -
V gene: TRBV15
J gene: TRBJ2-1
CDR3 DNA: TGTGCCACCAAGGGACTGTTATACAATGAGCAGTTCTTC
CDR3 protein: CATKGLLYNEQFF

D gene: -
clone size: -
V gene: TRBV28
J gene: TRBJ2-1
CDR3 DNA: TGTGCCAGCAGTGTGGTTTCGCAGGTACTCAACAATGAGCAGTTCTTC
CDR3 protein: CASSVVSQVLNNEQFF

D gene: TRBD2
clone size: -
V gene: TRBV7-6
J gene: TRBJ2-7
CDR3 DNA: TGTGCCAGCAGCTTAGAGGAACTAGCGGGAGGAAGCGAGCAGTACTTC
CDR3 protein: CASSLEELAGGSEQYF

D gene: -
clone size: -
V gene: TRBV29-1
J gene: TRBJ1-2
CDR3 DNA: TGCACCTATAGAAATCCGGTGAACTATGGCTACACCTTC
CDR3 protein: CTYRNPVNYGYTF

D gene: TRBD1
clone size: once
V gene: TRBV19
J gene: TRBJ2-6
CDR3 DNA: TGTGCCAGTAGTTCCGACAGGGGGCGAGGGGCCAACGTCCTGACTTTC
CDR3 protein: CASSSDRGRGANVLTF

D gene: -
clone size: -
V gene: TRBV10-3
J gene: TRBJ2-7
CDR3 DNA: TGTGCCATCAGTGAGTCGACCAGGTCCCGCTCCTACGAGCAGTACTTC
CDR3 protein: CAISESTRSRSYEQYF

D gene: TRBD1
clone size: few
V gene: TRBV28
J gene: TRBJ1-1
CDR3 DNA: TGTGCCAGCAGTGCTCGACAGGGGCCGAACACTGAAGCTTTCTTT
CDR3 protein: CASSARQGPNTEAFF

D gene: -
clone size: -
V gene: TRBV7-9
J gene: TRBJ2-3
CDR3 DNA: TGTGCCAGCGGATTCACCCCCACAGATACGCAGTATTTT
CDR3 protein: CASGFTPTDTQYF

D gene: -
clone size: once
V gene: TRBV5-5
J gene: TRBJ2-4
CDR3 DNA: TGTGCCAGCAGTTGGGACCCAGTTTTCATTCAGTACTTC
CDR3 protein: CASSWDPVFIQYF

D gene: -
clone size: -
V gene: TRBV4-1
J gene: TRBJ2-2
CDR3 DNA: TGCGCCAGCAGCCGATCGTGGGGAGATACGAACACCGGGGAGCTGTTTTTT
CDR3 protein: CASSRSWGDTNTGELFF

D gene: -
clone size: -
V gene: TRBV10-3
J gene: TRBJ2-1
CDR3 DNA: TGTGCCATCAGATTATCGGTGAACAATGAGCAGTTCTTC
CDR3 protein: CAIRLSVNNEQFF

D gene: -
clone size: -
V gene: TRBV5-6
J gene: TRBJ1-1
CDR3 DNA: TGTGCCAGCAGCATTTTACAGTCGAACACTGAAGCTTTCTTT
CDR3 protein: CASSILQSNTEAFF

D gene: -
clone size: once
V gene: TRBV4-2
J gene: TRBJ2-2
CDR3 DNA: TGTGCCAGCAGCCAAGATGTAGGCGCCGGGGAGCTGTTTTTT
CDR3 protein: CASSQDVGAGELFF

D gene: TRBD1
clone size: -
V gene: TRBV2
J gene: TRBJ2-3
CDR3 DNA: TGTGCCAGCTGGGACAGGGTGGATACGCAGTATTTT
CDR3 protein: CASWDRVDTQYF

D gene: TRBD2
clone size: -
V gene: TRBV6-5
J gene: TRBJ2-7
CDR3 DNA: TGTGCCAGCAGTTCCCGCCCGGGGGAGGGAACATACGAGCAGTACTTC
CDR3 protein: CASSSRPGEGTYEQYF